These 17 T cell receptor beta chains were all obtained from the same sample, sequenced in a study of T cell changes during pregnancy in multiple sclerosis. Sequencing was performed with immunoSEQ multiplex PCR; in TCRdb, only in-frame clones are kept and a portion is missing. The sample holds under 85,000 clones, around nine tenths seen once. Specimen: peripheral blood, collected in the third trimester of pregnancy. The receptor set was obtained from a female donor in good health, enrolled as a control in a pregnancy study.

The chain has TRBV6-6 and TRBJ1-2; D may be TRBD1 (6 bases). Germline CDR1 reads MNHNY; CDR2 reads SVGAGI (reference sequence). This CDR3 spans 13 amino acids. The V and J ends lost 7 bases and 3 bases respectively, with 12 bases between them. The CDR3 DNA reads as TGTGCCAGCAAATCGGACAGCTACTATGGCTACACCTTC. As protein: CASKSDSYYGYTF.

The V gene is TRBV6-1, the J gene TRBJ2-5, with 10 nucleotides matching TRBD2. From germline, CDR1 is MNHNS and CDR2 SASEGT. Trimming at V came to 0 bases and at J to 0 bases, leaving 10 bases not matched to a gene. The CDR3 has 19 amino acids. Here the CDR3 DNA reads TGTGCCAGCAGTGAAGCTGGTAGCGGGGGGCAGCCGTACCAAGAGACCCAGTACTTC. This gives the protein CASSEAGSGGQPYQETQYF.

This rearrangement joins TRBV7-9 to TRBJ2-3, with TRBD2 matching over 14 bases. The CDR3 is 15 amino acids. Per the germline V gene, CDR1 is SEHNR and CDR2 is FQNEAQ (reference sequence). The trim removed 4 bases at V and 3 bases at J, leaving 0 bases unmatched. CDR3 sequence reads: CASSWTSGGTDTQYF. The CDR3 bases are TGTGCCAGCAGCTGGACTAGCGGGGGGACAGATACGCAGTATTTT.

The rearrangement joins TRBV6-4 to TRBJ2-7; 8 positions agree with TRBD2. V shed 1 base and J 0 bases; nucleotides not matched to a gene: 5. CDR3 length: 16 amino acids. CDR1 is MRHNA and CDR2 is SNTAGT in the germline V gene. CDR3 in DNA: TGTGCCAGCAGTGACTGTAATAGCGGGGCCTCCTACGAGCAGTACTTC. Encoded protein: CASSDCNSGASYEQYF.

This chain links TRBV6-1 with TRBJ2-1; the D gene is possibly TRBD2 (6 bases). Trimming shortened V by 1 base and J by 12 bases, and 19 bases separated the two germline ends. In germline, CDR1 is MNHNS, CDR2 SASEGT. The CDR3 totals 15 residues. CDR3 nucleotide sequence: TGTGCCAGCAGTGAAGAGGCTGCGAGGCTGCGGGGGCAGTTCTTC. Translation: CASSEEAARLRGQFF.

The chain combines TRBV6-4 with TRBJ1-2; a weak D match, TRBD1 (5 bases). The CDR3 runs to 15 residues. CDR1 is MRHNA, CDR2 SNTAGT, per germline. The ends were cut back, 0 bases at V and 5 bases at J, with 13 bases in the middle. In nucleotides, the CDR3 is TGTGCCAGCAGTGACTCCGGCAGGGCGCCATATGGCTACACCTTC. Translating it yields CASSDSGRAPYGYTF.

The chain recombines TRBV5-1 with TRBJ2-1; 11 nucleotides line up with TRBD1. This CDR3 is 16 amino acids long. V lost 3 bases, J lost 7 bases, and 9 bases stayed unmatched. In germline, CDR1 is SGHRS, CDR2 YFSETQ. The CDR3 nucleotides are TGCGCCAGCAGCTATCTTCCGGGACAGGGGGGAAATGAGCAGTTCTTC. Encoded protein: CASSYLPGQGGNEQFF. The full variable domain, completed using reference TRBV5-1 and TRBJ2-1, is KAGVTQTPRYLIKTRGQQVTLSCSPISGHRSVSWYQQTPGQGLQFLFEYFSETQRNKGNFPGRFSGRQFSNSRSEMNVSTLELGDSALYLCASSYLPGQGGNEQFFGPGTRLTVL.

The chain links TRBV5-1 to TRBJ2-7, with a tentative D call TRBD1 (5 bases). CDR3 length: 16 amino acids. Germline assignment: CDR1 SGHRS and CDR2 YFSETQ. Trimming stripped 1 base from V and 1 base from J, with 15 bases between. The CDR3: CASSLQDRTRSYEQYF. CDR3 in DNA: TGCGCCAGCAGCTTGCAAGACAGAACGAGGTCCTACGAGCAGTACTTC.

This chain uses TRBV10-3 with TRBJ1-6, with 8 bases identical to TRBD1. There are 17 residues in the CDR3. The junction had 13 bases not matched to a gene; V was cut back by 3 bases and J by 9 bases. The germline V gene has CDR1 ENHRY and CDR2 SYGVKD. For the CDR3, the DNA is TGTGCCATCAGTGACCCTCGGACAGGGTCCTCGGGTTCACCCCTCCACTTT. It is translated as CAISDPRTGSSGSPLHF.

J is TRBJ2-5 and V is TRBV5-1, with 9 bases fitting TRBD1. CDR3 length: 15 residues. CDR1 is SGHRS and CDR2 is YFSETQ in the germline V gene. V lost 0 bases to trimming and J lost 4 bases; unmatched junction nucleotides: 4. The CDR3 loop reads CASSLVVTGGETQYF. The DNA for the CDR3 is TGCGCCAGCAGCTTGGTCGTGACAGGGGGAGAGACCCAGTACTTC.

V gene TRBV5-1 combines with J gene TRBJ1-2, with 8 bases lining up with TRBD1. V trimming: 4 bases; J trimming: 0 bases; junction bases outside the gene matches: 8. This CDR3 region has 16 residues. CDR1 is SGHRS, CDR2 YFSETQ, per germline. CDR3 in amino acids: CASSTGQGPTNYGYTF. CDR3 in DNA: TGCGCCAGCAGCACCGGACAGGGACCGACTAACTATGGCTACACCTTC.

This sequence joins TRBV7-9 and TRBJ1-5; D is undetermined. The V gene's germline CDR1 is SEHNR and CDR2 FQNEAQ (reference sequence). The CDR3 sequence is 16 residues long. The ends were cut back, 5 bases at V and 0 bases at J, with 14 bases in the middle. CDR3 DNA sequence: TGTGCCAGCAGCGAGGGTACCGGGTATAGCAATCAGCCCCAGCATTTT. Translation gives CASSEGTGYSNQPQHF.

This clone was counted a single time. V is TRBV4-3 and J is TRBJ1-2, with D perhaps matching TRBD1 (6 bases). V lost 3 bases, J lost 3 bases, and 14 bases lay in between. This CDR3 contains 15 residues. Germline V gene sequence: CDR1 LGHNA, CDR2 YSLEER. The CDR3 region has the DNA TGCGCCAGCAGCCAGTTACAGGGTGAGGACTATGGCTACACCTTC. Protein sequence: CASSQLQGEDYGYTF.

V is TRBV19 and J is TRBJ1-1, with 9 bases identical to TRBD1. Losses at the gene ends were 7 bases for V and 11 bases for J; bases not matched to a gene: 8. Per germline, CDR1 LNHDA and CDR2 SQIVND (reference sequence). This CDR3 region has 12 residues. The CDR3 region is CASIHPGTGAFF. The CDR3 nucleotides are TGTGCCAGTATACACCCCGGGACAGGGGCTTTCTTT.

With regard to this clone: An end of the junction differs from the germline gene, which may be a read error. The chain joins TRBV7-7 to TRBJ2-2, with D maybe TRBD1 (6 bases). This CDR3 is built from 14 residues. Germline CDR1 is SSHAT and CDR2 is FNYEAQ (reference sequence). For the CDR3, the DNA is TGTGCTAGCAGCTTCGACAGGTCCGGAAGGGAGCTGTTTTTT. Translated: CASSFDRSGRELFF.

The chain uses TRBV18 and TRBJ2-2; D is possibly TRBD1 (6 bases). Germline CDR1 and CDR2: KGHSH and LQKENI. The CDR3 is 13 amino acids. Trimming shortened V by 5 bases and J by 7 bases, and 11 bases separated the two germline ends. The CDR3 DNA is TGTGCCAGCTCATCACAGGGAGACGGGGAGCTGTTTTTT. Protein product: CASSSQGDGELFF.

The chain is built from TRBV10-3 and TRBJ1-2; tentative D call: TRBD1 (6 bases). The germline V and J ends were trimmed by 5 bases and 4 bases, with 8 bases remaining between them. Germline CDR1 and CDR2: ENHRY and SYGVKD. CDR3 size: 12 residues. The CDR3 is CAISRQAYGYTF. The CDR3 bases are TGTGCCATCAGTCGACAGGCCTATGGCTACACCTTC.